This T cell receptor (beta chain) was captured by sequencing in a study of T cell responses to AZD1222 COVID-19 vaccine. Germline assignment: CDR1 MNHNS and CDR2 SASEGT. The CDR3 runs 14 residues. The V segment lost 2 bases and the J segment 12 bases; nucleotides outside the gene matches: 7. Sequenced by immunoSEQ multiplex PCR; TCRdb stores in-frame clones only, minus some. The data contain 85,000 to 100,000 clones, approximately 90% of them singletons. The sample here was peripheral blood, taken on day 0 of AZD1222 vaccination. The TCR was taken from an adult in good health. The chain links TRBV6-1 to TRBJ1-4, with 9 bases aligning to TRBD1. CDR3 DNA: TGTGCCAGCAGTGAACGGTTCCGGGACAGGGAACTGTTTTTT. Its protein is CASSERFRDRELFF.